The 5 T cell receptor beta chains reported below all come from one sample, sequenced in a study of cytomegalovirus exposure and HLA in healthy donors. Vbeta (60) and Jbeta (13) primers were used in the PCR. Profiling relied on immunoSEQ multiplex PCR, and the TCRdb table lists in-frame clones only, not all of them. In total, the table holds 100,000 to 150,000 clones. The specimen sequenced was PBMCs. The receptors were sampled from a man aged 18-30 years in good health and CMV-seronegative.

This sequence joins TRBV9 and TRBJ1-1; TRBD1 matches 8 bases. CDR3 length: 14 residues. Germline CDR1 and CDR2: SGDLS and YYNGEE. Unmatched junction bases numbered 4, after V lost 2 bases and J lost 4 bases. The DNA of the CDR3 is TGTGCCAGCAGCGTCCAGGGGGCGGGCACTGAAGCTTTCTTT. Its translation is CASSVQGAGTEAFF.

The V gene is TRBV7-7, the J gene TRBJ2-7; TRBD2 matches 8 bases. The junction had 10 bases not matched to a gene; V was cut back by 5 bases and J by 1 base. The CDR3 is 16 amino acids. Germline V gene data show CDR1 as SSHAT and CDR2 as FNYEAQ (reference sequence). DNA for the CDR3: TGTGCCAGCAGCCCGGCCCAGGAGCGGGAGTCCTACGAGCAGTACTTC. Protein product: CASSPAQERESYEQYF.

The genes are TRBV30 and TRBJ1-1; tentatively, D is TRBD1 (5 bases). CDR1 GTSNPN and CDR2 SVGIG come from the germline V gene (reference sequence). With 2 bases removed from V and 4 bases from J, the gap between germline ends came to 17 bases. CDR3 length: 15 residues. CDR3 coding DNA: TGTGCCTGGAGTTGGGGACTCCGGGAGGGCACTGAAGCTTTCTTT. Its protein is CAWSWGLREGTEAFF.

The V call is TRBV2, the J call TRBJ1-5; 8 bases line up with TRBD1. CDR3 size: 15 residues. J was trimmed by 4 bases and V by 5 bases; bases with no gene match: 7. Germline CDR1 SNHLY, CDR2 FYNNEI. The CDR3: CASSSEQGENQPQHF. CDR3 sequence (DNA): TGTGCCAGCAGTAGTGAACAGGGGGAAAATCAGCCCCAGCATTTT.

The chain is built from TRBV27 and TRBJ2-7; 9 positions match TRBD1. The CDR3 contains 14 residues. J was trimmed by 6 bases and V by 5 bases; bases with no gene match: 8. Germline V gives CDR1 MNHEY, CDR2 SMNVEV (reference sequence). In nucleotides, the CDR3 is TGTGCCAGCAGTCACCGGGACAGGGCCGGCGAGCAGTACTTC. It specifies CASSHRDRAGEQYF.